The following is a T cell receptor beta chain sequence with its context. The sample originates from a study of blood T cell repertoires in COVID-19. Measured with immunoSEQ multiplex PCR; TCRdb has only the in-frame clones, and not every one. The sample carries approximately 170,000 clones, about 86% recorded once. This CDR3 has 14 residues. V was pared by 8 bases and J by 6 bases, with 11 bases of the junction left unmatched. Germline values: CDR1 MNHEY, CDR2 SVGEGT. Sequencing was done on a sample of peripheral blood. The chain combines TRBV6-2 or TRBV6-3 with TRBJ2-3, with TRBD2 matching over 7 bases. This sequence originates from an elderly woman with acute or convalescent COVID-19. The CDR3 loop reads CASGLVGGPDTQYF. DNA of the CDR3: TGTGCCAGCGGCCTAGTGGGAGGGCCGGATACGCAGTATTTT.